Following are 23 T cell receptor beta chains from one sample sequenced in a study of T cells after yellow fever vaccination. Each CDR3 protein gets one entry after TCRdb re-called the 5' RACE reads with MiXCR. This table has tens of thousands of distinct CDR3 sequences, 4.5% to 7% appearing once. Specimen: PBMCs, either bulk or a sorted T-cell subset (CD4+, CD8+, memory, or dextramer-sorted; not recorded which), collected 15 days after the yellow fever booster vaccination. These receptors were collected from a man aged 30 to 39 who received the YFV17D yellow fever vaccine.

Comments on this clonotype: This may stem from a read error, because a much larger clone lies one nucleotide away. The rearrangement uses TRBV10-3 and TRBJ2-7, with 8 nucleotides matching TRBD1. There are 16 residues in the CDR3. The germline gives CDR1 ENHRY, CDR2 SYGVKD. The CDR3, as DNA: TGTGTCATCAGTCGCACGGGGCAGGGGGCGAGCTACGAGCAGTACTTC. Its translation is CVISRTGQGASYEQYF.

This clonotype was counted at least ten times. The genes are TRBV18 and TRBJ2-3, with D possibly being TRBD2 (6 bases). CDR1 is KGHSH and CDR2 is LQKENI in the germline V gene. V shed 3 bases and J shed 4 bases, with 8 bases lying between them. This CDR3 contains 13 residues. CDR3 amino acids: CASSPVAADTQYF. CDR3 nucleotides: TGTGCCAGCTCACCCGTAGCGGCAGATACGCAGTATTTT.

At least ten counts were recorded for this clonotype. The chain employs TRBV20-1 and TRBJ1-6, with 10 positions matching TRBD1. This CDR3 contains 18 residues. V shed 0 bases, J shed 8 bases, and the junction held 13 bases outside the gene matches. Germline CDR1 DFQATT, CDR2 SNEGSKA (reference sequence). CDR3 bases: TGCAGTGCTAGAGATGCCCTCACTGCCGGGACAGGGGATTCACCCCTCCACTTT. This codes for CSARDALTAGTGDSPLHF.

This clonotype was counted at least ten times. The genes are TRBV7-9 and TRBJ1-6; a possible D gene is TRBD1 (5 bases). Trimming pared 5 bases from V and 7 bases from J, leaving 12 bases between. The CDR3 is made up of 14 amino acids. The V gene's germline CDR1 is SEHNR and CDR2 FQNEAQ (reference sequence). As DNA, the CDR3 is TGTGCCAGCAGCGCCCGAGAGGGGAATTCACCCCTCCACTTT. As protein: CASSAREGNSPLHF.

This clonotype was observed at least ten times. This rearrangement joins TRBV19 to TRBJ2-2; D unclear. V lost 6 bases and J lost 1, with 6 bases in between. The germline V gene has CDR1 LNHDA and CDR2 SQIVND (reference sequence). This CDR3 is 13 amino acids long. CDR3 DNA: TGTGCCAGTAGGTTGGGGAACACCGGGGAGCTGTTTTTT. It translates to CASRLGNTGELFF.

At least ten counts were recorded for this clonotype. This chain joins TRBV5-1 and TRBJ2-5, with TRBD1 matching over 8 bases. Unmatched junction bases numbered 4, after V lost 6 bases and J lost 3 bases. CDR3 length equals 13 residues. In germline, CDR1 is SGHRS, CDR2 YFSETQ. CDR3 in amino acids: CASTLQGEETQYF. The CDR3 coding sequence is TGCGCCAGCACCCTACAGGGGGAAGAGACCCAGTACTTC.

V is TRBV7-2 and J is TRBJ2-1, with a tentative D call TRBD2 (6 bases). V was shortened by 3 bases and J by 3 bases, with 9 bases between the two germline ends. This CDR3 region has 14 residues. Per germline, CDR1 SGHTA and CDR2 FQGNSA. The CDR3 loop reads CASSFGLRYNEQFF. The CDR3 region has the DNA TGTGCCAGCAGCTTCGGACTACGCTACAATGAGCAGTTCTTC.

With regard to this clonotype: The junction differs from germline at one of its ends, possibly a read error. V is TRBV7-9 and J is TRBJ1-2; D is perhaps TRBD1 (5 bases). There are 12 residues in the CDR3. Germline loops: CDR1 SEHNR, CDR2 FQNEAQ (reference sequence). The CDR3 DNA is TGTGCCAGCAGCTTAACAGGCTATGGCTACTCCTTC. It encodes CASSLTGYGYSF.

This clonotype was counted at least ten times. The chain recombines TRBV20-1 with TRBJ2-1, with a tentative D call TRBD2 (6 bases). The CDR3 covers 15 residues. Trimming removed 1 base at V and 8 bases at J, with 18 bases between. Germline V gene sequence: CDR1 DFQATT, CDR2 SNEGSKA (reference sequence). The CDR3 here is CSARVPGLSAYEQFF. The CDR3 nucleotides are TGCAGTGCTAGAGTCCCGGGACTCTCTGCCTATGAGCAGTTCTTC.

In its sample, this clonotype was seen many times. The chain joins TRBV30 to TRBJ2-1; 12 bases fit TRBD2. This CDR3 contains 20 residues. V lost 2 bases to trimming and J lost 9 bases; unmatched junction nucleotides: 23. Germline V gene data show CDR1 as GTSNPN and CDR2 as SVGIG (reference sequence). The DNA of the CDR3 is TGTGCCTGGAGTTCCGCTTACCCCTTTGGGGCTAGCGGGAGGGCGTCTGAGCAGTTCTTC. Its translation is CAWSSAYPFGASGRASEQFF.

In its sample, this clonotype is medium-sized. Here the CDR3 DNA reads TGTGCCACGCAGCGCGACGGGAGGATGGTCGAGCAGTACTTC. Its translation is CATQRDGRMVEQYF. The genes are TRBV10-3 and TRBJ2-7, with TRBD2 identical over 7 bases. Looked up from germline, CDR1 is ENHRY and CDR2 is SYGVKD. The CDR3 runs 14 residues. V gave up 10 bases and J gave up 6 bases; unmatched junction bases: 15.

Comment on this clonotype: A much larger clone sits a single nucleotide away, making a read error possible. The chain joins TRBV9 to TRBJ1-2; D remains ambiguous. This CDR3 has 15 amino acids. Germline-derived CDR1 and CDR2 are SGDLS and YYNGEE. CDR3 residues: CASSVSPGKVRGGNF. The CDR3 coding sequence is TGTGCCAGCAGCGTAAGCCCCGGGAAAGTCCGGGGAGGGAACTTC.

This clonotype has ten or more counts. The CDR3 DNA reads as TGCGCCAGCAGCTTGGTAGGGTGGGACACTGAAGCTTTCTTT. This encodes CASSLVGWDTEAFF. The genes are TRBV5-1 and TRBJ1-1; no definite D call. The CDR3 extends over 14 amino acids. CDR1 SGHRS and CDR2 YFSETQ come from the germline V gene. Trimming stripped 0 bases from V and 3 bases from J, with 9 bases between.

Sample share makes this clonotype medium-sized. The V and J genes are TRBV5-6 and TRBJ2-1, with 13 bases identical to TRBD2. CDR1 is SGHDT and CDR2 is YYEEEE in the germline V gene. The CDR3 spans 15 residues. V trimming: 4 bases; J trimming: 7 bases; junction bases outside the gene matches: 5. CDR3 protein: CASSLRTSGRNEQFF. In nucleotides, the CDR3 is TGTGCCAGCAGCCTCCGGACTAGCGGGAGAAATGAGCAGTTCTTC.

There are many counts of this clonotype. The chain recombines TRBV20-1 with TRBJ1-4, with D possibly matching TRBD1 (6 bases). The CDR3 totals 16 residues. Trimming left V 0 bases short and J 2 bases short, with 13 bases between. CDR1 and CDR2 from the germline V gene are DFQATT and SNEGSKA (reference sequence). DNA of the CDR3: TGCAGTGCTAGAGATCTGGGGGCCGGCACTAATGAAAAACTGTTTTTT. This translates into CSARDLGAGTNEKLFF.

Ten or more counts support this clonotype. The CDR3 nucleotides are TGCAGCGTGGGGGGGAGTACCTACGAGCAGTACTTC. It encodes CSVGGSTYEQYF. J is TRBJ2-7 and V is TRBV29-1; 7 bases are shared with TRBD2. Germline CDR1 is SQVTM and CDR2 is ANQGSEA. CDR3 size: 12 residues. The V gene end was trimmed by 6 bases and the J gene end by 2 bases; junction bases not matched to a gene: 4.

This clonotype was observed at least ten times. The V gene is TRBV11-2, the J gene TRBJ2-1; D is uncertain. The length of the CDR3 is 13 residues. Germline V gene sequence: CDR1 SGHAT, CDR2 FQNNGV. V lost 2 bases to trimming and J lost 10 bases, with 12 bases between them. This CDR3 reads CASSLTPESEQFF. The CDR3 DNA sequence: TGTGCCAGCAGCTTAACACCGGAAAGCGAGCAGTTCTTC.

This clonotype was recorded at least ten times. The J gene is TRBJ2-1, the V gene TRBV20-1; TRBD2 aligns across 8 bases. The CDR3 totals 14 residues. With V trimmed by 3 bases and J by 4 bases, 5 bases remained unmatched. Per the germline V gene, CDR1 is DFQATT and CDR2 is SNEGSKA (reference sequence). The CDR3 bases are TGCAGTGCTAGTAAGCCTAGCGGGTACAATGAGCAGTTCTTC. It yields the protein CSASKPSGYNEQFF.

By sample share, this clonotype is medium-sized. The chain links TRBV20-1 to TRBJ2-3; the D gene is possibly TRBD2 (6 bases). The germline CDR1 and CDR2 sequences are DFQATT and SNEGSKA (reference sequence). Deletions cut 5 bases from V and 1 base from J, with 13 bases between. The CDR3 runs to 14 residues. CDR3 protein: CSAPRGVGTDTQYF. The CDR3 DNA reads TGCAGTGCTCCGCGGGGAGTGGGCACAGATACGCAGTATTTT.

The table lists this clonotype with many counts. V gene TRBV18 combines with J gene TRBJ2-7, with D possibly called TRBD1 or TRBD2 (5 bases each). CDR3 size: 16 residues. The V end lost 6 bases, the J end lost 1 base, and 19 bases lay between the germline ends. Per the germline V gene, CDR1 is KGHSH and CDR2 is LQKENI. The CDR3 region is CASSPPGNRISYEQYF. CDR3 bases: TGTGCCAGCTCTCCCCCGGGGAACAGGATTTCCTACGAGCAGTACTTC.

This clonotype was counted at least ten times. This chain joins TRBV9 and TRBJ1-5, with D possibly being TRBD1 (5 bases). Germline V gene sequence: CDR1 SGDLS, CDR2 YYNGEE. Trimming took 7 bases from V and 7 from J, leaving 9 bases between them. CDR3 length: 11 residues. The CDR3, as DNA: TGTGCCAGCGGGGGGGGGCAGCCCCAGCATTTT. Encoded protein: CASGGGQPQHF.

This clonotype was counted at least ten times. V and J are TRBV12-3 or TRBV12-4 and TRBJ2-4; D might be TRBD1 (5 bases). V lost 6 bases and J 7 bases, leaving 16 bases between the germline ends. The CDR3 runs to 14 residues. CDR3 sequence (DNA): TGTGCCAGCAGCCAGTCGGGCAGGGATAACATTCAGTACTTC. Its translation is CASSQSGRDNIQYF.

This clonotype was found many times. This chain joins TRBV6-2 or TRBV6-3 and TRBJ2-1; D may be TRBD1 (6 bases). V lost 5 bases to trimming and J lost 2 bases, with 13 bases between them. Germline assignment: CDR1 MNHEY and CDR2 SVGEGT. CDR3 size: 15 residues. CDR3 sequence reads: CASSRTVSPYNEQFF. DNA for the CDR3: TGTGCCAGCAGTCGGACAGTAAGCCCCTACAATGAGCAGTTCTTC.